The clone carrying this TCR beta chain was seen at least ten times. Primed by a sample-barcoded 5' primer and a J-beta primer mix, a second PCR proceeded for 7 to 11 cycles. TCRdb reanalysed the 5' RACE reads using MiXCR and keeps one entry per CDR3 protein. The data hold some 880,000 distinct CDR3 sequences, with around 36% observed a single time. These data originate in a study of blood T cells in healthy people across ages. The CDR3 has 15 residues. Trimming removed 7 bases from V and 5 bases from J; junction bases left unmatched: 12. Germline V gene data show CDR1 as SGHTA and CDR2 as FQGNSA. V is TRBV7-2 and J is TRBJ2-5; 8 nucleotides match TRBD1. This TCR derives from a young man in good health. Sequencing was performed on blood. CDR3 loop: CASTGSSGGRETQYF. CDR3 coding DNA: TGTGCCAGCACCGGGAGTTCAGGGGGCCGGGAGACCCAGTACTTC.